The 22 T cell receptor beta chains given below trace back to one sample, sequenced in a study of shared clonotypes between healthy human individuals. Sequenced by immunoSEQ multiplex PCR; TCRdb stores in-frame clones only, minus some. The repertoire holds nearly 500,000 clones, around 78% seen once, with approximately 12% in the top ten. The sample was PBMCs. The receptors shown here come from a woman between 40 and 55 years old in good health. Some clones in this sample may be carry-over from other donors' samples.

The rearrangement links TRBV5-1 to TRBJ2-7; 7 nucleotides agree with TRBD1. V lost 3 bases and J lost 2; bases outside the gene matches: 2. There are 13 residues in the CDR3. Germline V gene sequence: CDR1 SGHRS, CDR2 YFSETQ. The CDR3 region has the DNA TGCGCCAGCAGCTGGGGACAGACCTACGAGCAGTACTTC. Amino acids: CASSWGQTYEQYF.

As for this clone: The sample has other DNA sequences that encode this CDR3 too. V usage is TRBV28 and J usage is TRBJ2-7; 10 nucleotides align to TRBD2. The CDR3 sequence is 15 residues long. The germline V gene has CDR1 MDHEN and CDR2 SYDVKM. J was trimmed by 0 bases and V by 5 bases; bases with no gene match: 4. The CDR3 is CASSPSGSRSYEQYF. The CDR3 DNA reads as TGTGCCAGCAGTCCTAGCGGGAGCCGCTCCTACGAGCAGTACTTC. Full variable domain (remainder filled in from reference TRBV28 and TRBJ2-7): DVKVTQSSRYLVKRTGEKVFLECVQDMDHENMFWYRQDPGLGLRLIYFSYDVKMKEKGDIPEGYSVSREKKERFSLILESASTNQTSMYLCASSPSGSRSYEQYFGPGTRLTVT.

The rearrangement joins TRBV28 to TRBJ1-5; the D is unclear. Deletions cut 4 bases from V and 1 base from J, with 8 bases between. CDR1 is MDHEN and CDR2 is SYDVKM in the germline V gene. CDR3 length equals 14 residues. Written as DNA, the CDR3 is TGTGCCAGCAGTTCCGCGGGAAGCAATCAGCCCCAGCATTTT. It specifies CASSSAGSNQPQHF.

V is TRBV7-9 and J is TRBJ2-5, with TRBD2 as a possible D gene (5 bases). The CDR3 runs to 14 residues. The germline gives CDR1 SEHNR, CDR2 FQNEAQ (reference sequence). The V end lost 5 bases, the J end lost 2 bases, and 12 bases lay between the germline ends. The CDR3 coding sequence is TGTGCCAGCAGCAGCCAACTAGGGCAAGAGACCCAGTACTTC. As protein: CASSSQLGQETQYF.

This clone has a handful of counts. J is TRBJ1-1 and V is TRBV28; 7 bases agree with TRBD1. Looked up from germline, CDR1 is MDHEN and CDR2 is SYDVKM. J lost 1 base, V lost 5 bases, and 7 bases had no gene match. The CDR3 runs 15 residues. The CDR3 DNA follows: TGTGCCAGCAGTAAAGGGGGCTCCGGGAACACTGAAGCTTTCTTT. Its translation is CASSKGGSGNTEAFF.

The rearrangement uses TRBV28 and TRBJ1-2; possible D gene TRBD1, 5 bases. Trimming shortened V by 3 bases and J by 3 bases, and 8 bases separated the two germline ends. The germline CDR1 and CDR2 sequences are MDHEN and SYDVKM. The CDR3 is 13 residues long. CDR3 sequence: CASSFVGDYGYTF. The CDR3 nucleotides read TGTGCCAGCAGTTTCGTGGGGGACTATGGCTACACCTTC.

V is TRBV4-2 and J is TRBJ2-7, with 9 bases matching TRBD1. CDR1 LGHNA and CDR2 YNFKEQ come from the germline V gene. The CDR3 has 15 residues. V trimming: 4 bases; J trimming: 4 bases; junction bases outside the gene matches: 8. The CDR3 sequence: CASSRDYRGQYEQYF. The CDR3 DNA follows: TGTGCCAGCAGCCGAGACTACAGGGGGCAATACGAGCAGTACTTC.

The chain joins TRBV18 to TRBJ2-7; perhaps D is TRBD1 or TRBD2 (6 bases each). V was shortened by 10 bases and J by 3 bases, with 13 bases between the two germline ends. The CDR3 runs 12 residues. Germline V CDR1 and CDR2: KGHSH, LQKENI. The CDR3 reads CATGGQDYEQYF. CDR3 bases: TGTGCCACCGGGGGACAAGACTACGAGCAGTACTTC.

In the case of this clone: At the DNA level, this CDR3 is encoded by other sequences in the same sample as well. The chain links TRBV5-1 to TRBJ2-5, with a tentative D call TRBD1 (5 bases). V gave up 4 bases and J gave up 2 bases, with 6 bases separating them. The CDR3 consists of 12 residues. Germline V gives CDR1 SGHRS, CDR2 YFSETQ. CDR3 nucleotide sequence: TGCGCCAGCAGCCGACAGCAAGAGACCCAGTACTTC. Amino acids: CASSRQQETQYF.

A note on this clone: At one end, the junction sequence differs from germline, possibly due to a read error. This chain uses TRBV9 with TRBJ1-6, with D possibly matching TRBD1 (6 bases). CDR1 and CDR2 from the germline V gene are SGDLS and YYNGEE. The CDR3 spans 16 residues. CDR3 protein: CTSSGSRGQYNSPLHF. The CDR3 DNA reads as TGTACCAGCAGTGGATCGCGAGGACAGTATAATTCACCCCTCCACTTT. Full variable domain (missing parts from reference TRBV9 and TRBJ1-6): DSGVTQTPKHLITATGQRVTLRCSPRSGDLSVYWYQQSLDQGLQFLIQYYNGEERAKGNILERFSAQQFPDLHSELNLSSLELGDSALYFCTSSGSRGQYNSPLHFGNGTRLTVT.

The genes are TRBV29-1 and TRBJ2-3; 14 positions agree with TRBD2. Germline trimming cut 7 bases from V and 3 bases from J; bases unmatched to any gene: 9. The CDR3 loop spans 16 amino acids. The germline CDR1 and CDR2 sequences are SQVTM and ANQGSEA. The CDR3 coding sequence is TGCAGCGCCGGGGGGACTAGCGGGAGTGGGACAGATACGCAGTATTTT. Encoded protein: CSAGGTSGSGTDTQYF.

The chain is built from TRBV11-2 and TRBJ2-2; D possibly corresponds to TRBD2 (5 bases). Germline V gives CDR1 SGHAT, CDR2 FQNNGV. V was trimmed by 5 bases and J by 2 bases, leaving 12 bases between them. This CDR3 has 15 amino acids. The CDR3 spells CASSMTGINTGELFF. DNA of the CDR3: TGTGCCAGCAGCATGACCGGGATAAACACCGGGGAGCTGTTTTTT.

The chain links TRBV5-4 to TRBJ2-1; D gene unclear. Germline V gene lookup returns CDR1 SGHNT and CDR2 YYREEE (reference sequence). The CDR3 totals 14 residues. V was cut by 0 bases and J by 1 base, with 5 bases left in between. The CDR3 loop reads CASSLEGSYNEQFF. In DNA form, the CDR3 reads TGTGCCAGCAGCTTGGAGGGATCCTACAATGAGCAGTTCTTC.

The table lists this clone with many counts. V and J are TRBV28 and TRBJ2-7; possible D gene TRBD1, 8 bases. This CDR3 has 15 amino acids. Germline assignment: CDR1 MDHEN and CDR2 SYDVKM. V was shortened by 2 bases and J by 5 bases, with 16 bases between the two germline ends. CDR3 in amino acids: CASSLVDRDYHEQYF. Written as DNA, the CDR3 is TGTGCCAGCAGTTTAGTGGACAGGGACTACCACGAGCAGTACTTC.

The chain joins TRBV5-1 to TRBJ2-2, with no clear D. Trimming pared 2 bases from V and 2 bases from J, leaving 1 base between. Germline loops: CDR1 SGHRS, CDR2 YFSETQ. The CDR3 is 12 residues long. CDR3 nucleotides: TGCGCCAGCAGCTTTAACACCGGGGAGCTGTTTTTT. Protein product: CASSFNTGELFF.

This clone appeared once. The CDR3 loop is CASSSGPVNSPLHF. The CDR3, as DNA: TGTGCCAGCAGTTCGGGACCGGTGAATTCACCCCTCCACTTT. This chain joins TRBV27 and TRBJ1-6, with D possibly matching TRBD1 (5 bases). CDR3 length: 14 residues. The germline V gene has CDR1 MNHEY and CDR2 SMNVEV (reference sequence). The germline V and J ends were trimmed by 4 bases and 7 bases, with 11 bases remaining between them.

DNA for the CDR3: TGTGCCAGCAGTGAATCGAGCGGGAGCACAGATACGCAGTATTTT. It is translated as CASSESSGSTDTQYF. The chain couples TRBV2 to TRBJ2-3; D may be TRBD2 (6 bases). The CDR3 has 15 residues. Looked up from germline, CDR1 is SNHLY and CDR2 is FYNNEI. Trimming cost V 2 bases and J 0 bases, with 9 bases left between them.

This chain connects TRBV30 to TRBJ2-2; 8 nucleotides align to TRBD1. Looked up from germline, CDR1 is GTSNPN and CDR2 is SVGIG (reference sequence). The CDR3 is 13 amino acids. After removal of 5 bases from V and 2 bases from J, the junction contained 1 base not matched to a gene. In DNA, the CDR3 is TGTGCCTGGGGGACAGGAAACACCGGGGAGCTGTTTTTT. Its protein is CAWGTGNTGELFF.

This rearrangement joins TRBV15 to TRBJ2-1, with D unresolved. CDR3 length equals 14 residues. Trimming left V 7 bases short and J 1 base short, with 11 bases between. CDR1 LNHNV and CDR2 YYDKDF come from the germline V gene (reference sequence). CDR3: CATTPRASYNEQFF. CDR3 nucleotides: TGTGCCACCACCCCTAGGGCGTCCTACAATGAGCAGTTCTTC.

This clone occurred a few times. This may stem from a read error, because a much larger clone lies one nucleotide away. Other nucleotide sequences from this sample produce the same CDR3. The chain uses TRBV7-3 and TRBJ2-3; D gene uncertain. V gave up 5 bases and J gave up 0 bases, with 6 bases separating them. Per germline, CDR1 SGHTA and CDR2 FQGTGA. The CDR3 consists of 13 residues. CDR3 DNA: TGTGCCAGCAGCCCCGGGAGCACAGATACGCAGTATTTT. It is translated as CASSPGSTDTQYF. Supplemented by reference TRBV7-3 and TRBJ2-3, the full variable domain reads GAGVSQTPSNKVTEKGKYVELRCDPISGHTALYWYRQSLGQGPEFLIYFQGTGAADDSGLPNDRFFAVRPEGSVSTLKIQRTERGDSAVYLCASSPGSTDTQYFGPGTRLTVL.

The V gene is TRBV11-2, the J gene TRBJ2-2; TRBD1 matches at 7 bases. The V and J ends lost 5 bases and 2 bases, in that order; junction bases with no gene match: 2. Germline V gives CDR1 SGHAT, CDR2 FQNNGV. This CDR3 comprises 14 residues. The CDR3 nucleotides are TGTGCCAGCAGCCGGGACAGAAACACCGGGGAGCTGTTTTTT. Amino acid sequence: CASSRDRNTGELFF.

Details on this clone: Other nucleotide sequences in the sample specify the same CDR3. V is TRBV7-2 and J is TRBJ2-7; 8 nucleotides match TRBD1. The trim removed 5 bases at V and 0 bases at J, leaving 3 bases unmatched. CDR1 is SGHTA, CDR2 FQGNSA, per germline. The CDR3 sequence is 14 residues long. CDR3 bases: TGTGCCAGCAGCACCGGACAGGGCTCCTACGAGCAGTACTTC. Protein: CASSTGQGSYEQYF. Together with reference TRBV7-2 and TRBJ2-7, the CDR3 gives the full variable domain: GAGVSQSPSNKVTEKGKDVELRCDPISGHTALYWYRQSLGQGLEFLIYFQGNSAPDKSGLPSDRFSAERTGGSVSTLTIQRTQQEDSAVYLCASSTGQGSYEQYFGPGTRLTVT.